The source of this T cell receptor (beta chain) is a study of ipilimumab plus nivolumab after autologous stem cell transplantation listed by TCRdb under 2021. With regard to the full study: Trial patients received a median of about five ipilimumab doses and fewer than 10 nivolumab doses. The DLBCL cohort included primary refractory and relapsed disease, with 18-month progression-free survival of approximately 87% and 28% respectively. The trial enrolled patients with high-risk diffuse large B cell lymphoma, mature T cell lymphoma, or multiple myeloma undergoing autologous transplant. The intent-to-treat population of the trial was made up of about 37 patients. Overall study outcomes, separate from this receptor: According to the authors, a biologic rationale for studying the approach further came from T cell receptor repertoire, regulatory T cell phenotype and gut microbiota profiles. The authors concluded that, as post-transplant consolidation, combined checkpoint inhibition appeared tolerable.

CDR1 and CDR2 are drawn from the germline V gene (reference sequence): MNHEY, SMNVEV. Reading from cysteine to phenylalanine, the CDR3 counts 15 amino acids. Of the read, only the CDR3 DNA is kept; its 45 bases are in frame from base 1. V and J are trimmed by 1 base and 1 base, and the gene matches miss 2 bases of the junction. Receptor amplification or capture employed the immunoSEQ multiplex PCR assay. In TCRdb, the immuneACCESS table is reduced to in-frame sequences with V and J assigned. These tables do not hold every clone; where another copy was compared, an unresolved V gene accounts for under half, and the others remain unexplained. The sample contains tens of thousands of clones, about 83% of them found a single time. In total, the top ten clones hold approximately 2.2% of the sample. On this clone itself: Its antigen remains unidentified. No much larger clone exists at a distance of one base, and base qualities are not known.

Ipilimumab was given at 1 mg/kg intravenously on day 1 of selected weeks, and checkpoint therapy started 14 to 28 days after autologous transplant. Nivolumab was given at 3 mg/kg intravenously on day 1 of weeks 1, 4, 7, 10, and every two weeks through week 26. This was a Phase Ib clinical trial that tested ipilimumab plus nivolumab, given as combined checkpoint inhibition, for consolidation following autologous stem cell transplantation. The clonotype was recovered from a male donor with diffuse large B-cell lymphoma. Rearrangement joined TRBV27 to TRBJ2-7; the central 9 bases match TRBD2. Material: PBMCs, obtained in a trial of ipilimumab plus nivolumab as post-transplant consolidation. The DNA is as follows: TGTGCCAGCAGTTTATACCTAGCGGGATCCTACGAGCAGTACTTC. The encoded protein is CASSLYLAGSYEQYF.